This T cell receptor beta chain was recorded in a study of shared T cell receptors in the human thymus (dated by TCRdb to the early 2020s). Some background on the complete study: The study examined how self-reactive, shared T-cell receptor alpha chains are generated in the human thymus.

The germline V and J ends show losses of 4 bases and 10 bases respectively, and no gene match explains 4 bases of the junction. The CDR3, from cysteine to phenylalanine, totals 13 residues. The read is trimmed to its CDR3 DNA, 39 bases read in frame from base 1. The germline V gene gives CDR1 as MRHNA and CDR2 as SNTAGT. Comments on this clone: Its recognized antigen is unknown. Nothing much larger sits one base from this clone, and base qualities are not available.

Library preparation was by the immunoSEQ multiplex PCR assay. The clones in this table, taken by TCRdb from immuneACCESS, are in-frame only. Not every clone is retained; where verified, under half of the shortfall comes from an unresolved V gene, and the cause of the rest is unknown. For this sample there are hundreds of thousands of clones; roughly 86% appear just once. The ten largest clones capture over 0.008% of the sample. The sample was also linked to a second study, of human thymus T cells. The other study reports the following: Immunologically healthy infants undergoing open corrective cardiac surgery for congenital heart defects in Finland were used as donors. Thymus tissue was collected as surgical resects that were removed during corrective cardiac surgery. Both the thymic and the peripheral blood repertoires appeared to show biased V and J gene segment usage. According to the related research, thymic TCR repertoires were highly overlapping among unrelated individuals. TCR alpha and beta repertoires from roughly eight infant thymus samples and a few related peripheral blood samples were characterized in the study. Donor ages ranged from about 6 to 250 days, and the cohort comprised about six male and two female infants. After being mechanically released from the tissue, thymocytes were kept at -70 degrees C in pellets of about 10-33 million cells. A QIAsymphony instrument was used to extract genomic DNA from the frozen cell pellets. The immunoSEQ multiplex PCR assay was used to amplify the TCRB and TCRAD loci from a standardized quantity of quality-controlled genomic DNA. The V(D)J region was spanned by amplicons of a length sufficient to cover the CDR3 and to identify V and J genes. The amplicons were sequenced on an Illumina platform via the commercial immunoSEQ service. Primer bias and sequencing errors were corrected as previously described, and TCRAD and TCRB definitions were based on the IMGT database. immunoSEQ Analyzer 3.0 and VDJTools were used for repertoire analysis, which covered basic statistics, V/J segment usage, diversity estimates, rarefaction and pairwise overlap. Diversity was estimated using the Chao1, ChaoE, Efron-Thisted, Shannon and inverse Simpson indices, and was also estimated on datasets down-sampled to the size of the smallest sample. For repertoire overlap, CDR3 nucleotide sequence, V gene and J gene had to match strictly, and clustering was done by Jaccard-based multidimensional scaling. On average, roughly 890,000 unique TCRB clonotypes were obtained from thymus samples, compared with approximately 80,000 from blood samples.

In this chain, TRBV6-4 is recombined with TRBJ1-6, and TRBD1 aligns with 7 junction nucleotides. The TCR originated in a boy under two years old with a congenital heart defect. Donor details come from another sample of the same person, matched by shared clones. The sample consisted of thymocytes. The CDR3 reads CASSVQGDSPLHF. In nucleotides, the sequence is TGTGCCAGCAGTGTTCAGGGGGACTCACCCCTCCACTTT.